This paragraph covers one T cell receptor beta chain sequence. The antigen remains unidentified. This entry comes from a study of T-cell memory formation after mild COVID-19. Whole-study findings and limits: Shrinking CD4+ clones resided mostly in CM and EM, and CD8+ ones in EMRA. Clones contracting across day 15 to 85 had a balanced CD4/CD8 profile; later expanding clones leaned CD4+.

Deletions cut 5 bases from V and 4 bases from J, with 14 bases between. Germline V lookup: CDR1 SGHTA, CDR2 FQGNSA. This CDR3 contains 14 residues. TCR alpha and TCR beta cDNA libraries carrying sample barcodes and UMIs were produced by 5'RACE using constant-segment primers. TCRdb passed the 5' RACE reads through MiXCR, listing each CDR3 protein once. The sample records approximately 400,000 distinct CDR3 sequences, 18% being singletons. Sample: PBMCs or a T cell subset sorted from them (not recorded which). The origin of this receptor is a man between 18 and 29 years old who had mild COVID-19 (a few samples of this study predate the infection). Cell type and time point are not known. The chain employs TRBV7-2 and TRBJ1-2; D gene unclear. The CDR3 sequence: CASSPILISYGYTF. Here the CDR3 DNA reads TGTGCCAGCAGCCCCATACTTATCTCCTATGGCTACACCTTC.